The 14 T cell receptor beta chains presented below share a single source sample, sequenced in a study of blood T cell repertoires in COVID-19. TCRdb's copy holds only in-frame clones and misses some; the assay was immunoSEQ multiplex PCR. In the table there are around 450,000 clones, around nine tenths of which are singletons. Material for sequencing was peripheral blood. The receptors stem from a woman aged 25-40 years with acute or convalescent COVID-19.

The chain carries TRBV28 and TRBJ2-7, with D maybe TRBD1 (6 bases). Trimming cost V 7 bases and J 2 bases, with 15 bases left between them. This CDR3 spans 14 amino acids. CDR1 MDHEN and CDR2 SYDVKM come from the germline V gene. CDR3 bases: TGTGCCAGCACCAAACCGGGACAACCCTACGAGCAGTACTTC. Its translation: CASTKPGQPYEQYF.

This chain connects TRBV28 to TRBJ2-7; 7 nucleotides line up with TRBD1. The CDR3 has 15 residues. V gave up 5 bases and J gave up 6 bases; unmatched junction bases: 13. Germline values: CDR1 MDHEN, CDR2 SYDVKM. The CDR3 reads CASSRPGTAPSEQYF. The CDR3 DNA reads as TGTGCCAGCAGTCGTCCCGGGACAGCGCCGAGCGAGCAGTACTTC.

The chain recombines TRBV27 with TRBJ2-1; 8 positions match TRBD2. Germline assignment: CDR1 MNHEY and CDR2 SMNVEV (reference sequence). V shed 5 bases, J shed 0 bases, and the junction held 3 bases outside the gene matches. The length of the CDR3 is 15 residues. The CDR3 nucleotides read TGTGCCAGCAGTCTTAGCGGGAACTCCTACAATGAGCAGTTCTTC. Translated: CASSLSGNSYNEQFF.

The chain carries TRBV2 and TRBJ1-3; D is unresolved. The germline CDR1 and CDR2 sequences are SNHLY and FYNNEI. V shed 6 bases and J shed 3 bases, with 18 bases lying between them. This CDR3 contains 16 residues. DNA for the CDR3: TGTGCCAGCAGGGGCAAGACGACCGCCCTTGGAAACACCATATATTTT. Translation: CASRGKTTALGNTIYF.

This rearrangement joins TRBV2 to TRBJ1-4; D is perhaps TRBD1 (6 bases). The germline V gene has CDR1 SNHLY and CDR2 FYNNEI. The V and J ends lost 5 bases and 10 bases respectively, with 20 bases between them. CDR3 length equals 15 residues. The CDR3 coding sequence is TGTGCCAGCAGTTCCAACAGGGCGGATTTTGGAAAACTGTTTTTT. Translation gives CASSSNRADFGKLFF.

This chain links TRBV28 with TRBJ2-7, with TRBD1 as a possible D gene (6 bases). Germline V lookup: CDR1 MDHEN, CDR2 SYDVKM. This CDR3 contains 14 residues. The V end was cut by 2 bases, the J end by 1 base, with 9 bases between. The CDR3 here is CASSLRDISYEQYF. The CDR3 DNA reads as TGTGCCAGCAGTTTACGGGACATTTCCTACGAGCAGTACTTC.

This sequence joins TRBV30 and TRBJ2-5; D is unclear. Trimming took off 1 base at V and 5 bases at J, with 8 bases between the two ends. The CDR3 sequence is 12 residues long. The germline V gene encodes CDR1 GTSNPN and CDR2 SVGIG (reference sequence). CDR3 nucleotides: TGTGCCTGGAGTGAGACTGGGGAGACCCAGTACTTC. Translation gives CAWSETGETQYF. Looking up the rest from reference TRBV30 and TRBJ2-5 gives the full variable domain: SQTIHQWPATLVQPVGSPLSLECTVEGTSNPNLYWYRQAAGRGLQLLFYSVGIGQISSEVPQNLSASRPQDRQFILSSKKLLLSDSGFYLCAWSETGETQYFGPGTRLLVL.

V usage is TRBV27 and J usage is TRBJ1-5, with D maybe TRBD1 (5 bases). The CDR3 totals 13 residues. In germline, CDR1 is MNHEY, CDR2 SMNVEV (reference sequence). Trimming removed 6 bases at V and 7 bases at J, with 13 bases between. CDR3 amino acids: CASRTEVGQPQHF. For the CDR3, the DNA is TGTGCCAGCAGGACAGAGGTAGGGCAGCCCCAGCATTTT.

Only a few counts were recorded for this clone. In DNA form, the CDR3 reads TGTGCCAGCATTCCCGGGACAGGGGTTAATGAGCAGTTCTTC. Encoded protein: CASIPGTGVNEQFF. The gene calls are TRBV2 and TRBJ2-1; TRBD1 matches at 10 bases. The J segment lost 7 bases and the V segment lost 7 bases, leaving 7 bases of the junction unmatched. The CDR3 is 14 amino acids. Germline V gene data show CDR1 as SNHLY and CDR2 as FYNNEI.

The chain joins TRBV7-9 to TRBJ1-2; 8 nucleotides match TRBD1. With 7 bases clipped from V and 5 bases from J, the junction kept 9 bases outside the gene matches. The CDR3 sequence is 14 residues long. The germline V gene encodes CDR1 SEHNR and CDR2 FQNEAQ (reference sequence). The CDR3 reads CASTAGGLRYGYTF. The CDR3 nucleotides are TGTGCCAGCACCGCAGGGGGCTTGCGATATGGCTACACCTTC.

The J gene is TRBJ2-3, the V gene TRBV2; the match to TRBD2 covers 11 bases. The V segment lost 4 bases and the J segment 7 bases; nucleotides outside the gene matches: 16. CDR3 length: 18 residues. Germline V gives CDR1 SNHLY, CDR2 FYNNEI. CDR3 nucleotides: TGTGCCAGCAGTGGGGTAGCGGGGGGGCCTTATCTAAGTAATACGCAGTATTTT. It yields the protein CASSGVAGGPYLSNTQYF.

The CDR3 region is CASSADRFADEQYF. CDR3 DNA sequence: TGTGCCAGCAGCGCAGACAGGTTTGCAGACGAGCAGTACTTC. The chain links TRBV5-6 to TRBJ2-7, with D maybe TRBD1 (6 bases). In germline, CDR1 is SGHDT, CDR2 YYEEEE. CDR3 length equals 14 residues. Trimming left V 4 bases short and J 5 bases short, with 16 bases between.

V gene TRBV11-2 combines with J gene TRBJ2-7; D remains unclear. Germline CDR1 reads SGHAT; CDR2 reads FQNNGV. The CDR3 length is 12 residues. V was shortened by 5 bases and J by 0 bases, with 5 bases between the two germline ends. CDR3 bases: TGTGCCAGCAGCCCGAGCTCCTACGAGCAGTACTTC. This translates into CASSPSSYEQYF.

This chain links TRBV5-1 with TRBJ2-7, with 9 bases lining up with TRBD1. The CDR3 is 16 amino acids. CDR1 and CDR2 (germline): SGHRS, YFSETQ. V lost 7 bases to trimming and J lost 4 bases; unmatched junction nucleotides: 15. CDR3 sequence (DNA): TGCGCCAGCCGACCACGCCCGGGACAGGGAGTATACGAGCAGTACTTC. Encoded protein: CASRPRPGQGVYEQYF.